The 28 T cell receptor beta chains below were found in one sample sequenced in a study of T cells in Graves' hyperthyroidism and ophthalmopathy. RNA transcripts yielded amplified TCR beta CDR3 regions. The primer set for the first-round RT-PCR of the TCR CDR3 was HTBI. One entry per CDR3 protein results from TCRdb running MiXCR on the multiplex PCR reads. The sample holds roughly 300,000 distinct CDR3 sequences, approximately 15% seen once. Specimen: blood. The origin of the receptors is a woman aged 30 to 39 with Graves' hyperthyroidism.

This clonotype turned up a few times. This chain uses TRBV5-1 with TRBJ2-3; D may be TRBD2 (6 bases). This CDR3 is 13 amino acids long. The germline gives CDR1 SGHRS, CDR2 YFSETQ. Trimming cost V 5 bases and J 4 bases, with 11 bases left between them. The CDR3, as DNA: TGCGCCAGCAGGACTTCGGGGGCAGATACGCAGTATTTT. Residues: CASRTSGADTQYF. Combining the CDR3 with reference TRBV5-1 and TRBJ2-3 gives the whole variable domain KAGVTQTPRYLIKTRGQQVTLSCSPISGHRSVSWYQQTPGQGLQFLFEYFSETQRNKGNFPGRFSGRQFSNSRSEMNVSTLELGDSALYLCASRTSGADTQYFGPGTRLTVL.

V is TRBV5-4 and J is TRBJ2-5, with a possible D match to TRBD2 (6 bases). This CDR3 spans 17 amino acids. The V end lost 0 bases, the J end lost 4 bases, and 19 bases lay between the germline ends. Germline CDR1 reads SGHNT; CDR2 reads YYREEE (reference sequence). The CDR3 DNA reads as TGTGCCAGCAGCTTGGGGTTTGACGGGGGTCCAGGAGAGACCCAGTACTTC. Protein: CASSLGFDGGPGETQYF.

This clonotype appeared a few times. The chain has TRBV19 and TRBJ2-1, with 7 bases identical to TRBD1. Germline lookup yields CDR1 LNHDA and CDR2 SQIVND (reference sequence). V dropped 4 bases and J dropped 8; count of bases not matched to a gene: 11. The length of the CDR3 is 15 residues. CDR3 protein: CASSKGTASWDEQFF. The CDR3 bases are TGTGCCAGTAGTAAGGGGACAGCGTCATGGGATGAGCAGTTCTTC.

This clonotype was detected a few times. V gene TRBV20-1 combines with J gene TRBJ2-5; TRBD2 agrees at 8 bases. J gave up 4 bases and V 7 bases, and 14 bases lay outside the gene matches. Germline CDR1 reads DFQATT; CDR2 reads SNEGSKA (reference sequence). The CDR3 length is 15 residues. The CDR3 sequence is CSVLSPGTRGETQYF. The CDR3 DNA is TGCAGTGTTCTCTCCCCGGGGACTAGAGGAGAGACCCAGTACTTC.

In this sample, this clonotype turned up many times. This CDR3 reads CATSDSFPRGLAESTDTQYF. The CDR3 DNA reads TGTGCCACCAGTGATTCCTTCCCCCGGGGACTAGCAGAGAGCACAGATACGCAGTATTTT. This sequence joins TRBV24-1 and TRBJ2-3; 9 nucleotides align to TRBD2. The CDR3 totals 20 residues. The germline V gene has CDR1 KGHDR and CDR2 SFDVKD. V dropped 2 bases and J dropped 0; count of bases not matched to a gene: 14.

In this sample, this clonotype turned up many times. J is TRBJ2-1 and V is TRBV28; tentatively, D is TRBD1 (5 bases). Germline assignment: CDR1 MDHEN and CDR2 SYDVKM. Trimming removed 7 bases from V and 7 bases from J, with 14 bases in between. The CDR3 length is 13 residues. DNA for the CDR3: TGTGCCAGCACTCCTGGGGCCGTGAATGAGCAGTTCTTC. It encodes CASTPGAVNEQFF.

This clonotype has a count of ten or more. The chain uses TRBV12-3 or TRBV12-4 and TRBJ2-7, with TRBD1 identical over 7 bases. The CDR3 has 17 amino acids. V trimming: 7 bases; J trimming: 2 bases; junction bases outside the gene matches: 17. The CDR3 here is CASTSQLVGTAAYEQYF. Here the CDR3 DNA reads TGTGCCAGCACCTCCCAGTTGGTGGGGACAGCGGCCTACGAGCAGTACTTC.

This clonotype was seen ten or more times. In nucleotides, the CDR3 is TGTGCCAGCAGTTTTGGGGCAGGGTTATTGGACAATCAGCCCCAGCATTTT. It encodes CASSFGAGLLDNQPQHF. The gene calls are TRBV28 and TRBJ1-5, with D possibly being TRBD1 (5 bases). CDR1 and CDR2 from the germline V gene are MDHEN and SYDVKM. The CDR3 has 17 amino acids. Trimming left V 3 bases short and J 3 bases short, with 18 bases between.

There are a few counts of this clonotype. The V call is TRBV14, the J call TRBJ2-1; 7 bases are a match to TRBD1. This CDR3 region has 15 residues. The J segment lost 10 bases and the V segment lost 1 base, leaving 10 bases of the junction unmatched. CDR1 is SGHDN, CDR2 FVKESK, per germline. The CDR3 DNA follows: TGTGCCAGCAGCCAAGGGACCATGACAGGGCTCGAGCAGTTCTTC. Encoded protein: CASSQGTMTGLEQFF.

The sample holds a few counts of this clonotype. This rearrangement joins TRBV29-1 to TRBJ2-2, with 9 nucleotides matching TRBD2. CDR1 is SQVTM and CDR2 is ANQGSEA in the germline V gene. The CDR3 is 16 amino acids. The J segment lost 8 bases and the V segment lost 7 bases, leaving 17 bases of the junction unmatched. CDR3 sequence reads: CSAHSPAGGPRGELFF. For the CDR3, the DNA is TGCAGCGCCCACAGTCCGGCGGGAGGGCCGAGAGGGGAGCTGTTTTTT.

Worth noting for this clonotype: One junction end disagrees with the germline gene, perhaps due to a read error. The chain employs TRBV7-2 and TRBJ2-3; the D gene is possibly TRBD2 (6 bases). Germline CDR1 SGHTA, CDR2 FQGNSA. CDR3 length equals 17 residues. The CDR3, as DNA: TGCGCCAGCAGCCAAGATCAGTCGGGAGCGGTCACAGATACGCAGTATTTT. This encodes CASSQDQSGAVTDTQYF.

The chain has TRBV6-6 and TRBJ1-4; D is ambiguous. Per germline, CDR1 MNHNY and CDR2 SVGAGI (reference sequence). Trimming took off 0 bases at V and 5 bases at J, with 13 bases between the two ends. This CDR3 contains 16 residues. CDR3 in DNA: TGTGCCAGCAGTTACTCAAAGAAAAGGCTGAATGAAAAACTGTTTTTT. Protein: CASSYSKKRLNEKLFF.

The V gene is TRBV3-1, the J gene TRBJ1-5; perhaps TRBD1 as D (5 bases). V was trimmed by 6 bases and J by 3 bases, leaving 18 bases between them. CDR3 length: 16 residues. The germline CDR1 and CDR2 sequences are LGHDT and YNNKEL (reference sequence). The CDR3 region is CASRFVRGSDNQPQHF. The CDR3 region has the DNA TGTGCCAGCAGATTTGTCCGGGGCTCGGACAATCAGCCCCAGCATTTT. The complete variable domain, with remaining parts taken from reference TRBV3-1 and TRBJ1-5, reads DTAVSQTPKYLVTQMGNDKSIKCEQNLGHDTMYWYKQDSKKFLKIMFSYNNKELIINETVPNRFSPKSPDKAHLNLHINSLELGDSAVYFCASRFVRGSDNQPQHFGDGTRLSIL.

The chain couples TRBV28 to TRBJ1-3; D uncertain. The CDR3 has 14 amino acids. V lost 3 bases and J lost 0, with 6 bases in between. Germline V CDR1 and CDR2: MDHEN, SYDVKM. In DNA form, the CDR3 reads TGTGCCAGCAGTTTCGCACTCTCTGGAAACACCATATATTTT. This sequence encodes CASSFALSGNTIYF.

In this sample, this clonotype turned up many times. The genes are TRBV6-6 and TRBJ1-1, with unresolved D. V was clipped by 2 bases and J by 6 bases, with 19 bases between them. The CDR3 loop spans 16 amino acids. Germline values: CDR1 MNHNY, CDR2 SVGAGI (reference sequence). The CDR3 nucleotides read TGTGCCAGCAGTTACGGCCAAATGGGCTCTGGTTCTGAAGCTTTCTTT. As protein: CASSYGQMGSGSEAFF.

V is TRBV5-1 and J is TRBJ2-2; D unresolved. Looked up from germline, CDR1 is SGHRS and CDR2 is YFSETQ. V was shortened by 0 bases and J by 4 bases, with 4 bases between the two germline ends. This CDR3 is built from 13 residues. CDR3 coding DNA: TGCGCCAGCAGCTTGGACCCCACCGGGGAGCTGTTTTTT. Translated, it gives CASSLDPTGELFF.

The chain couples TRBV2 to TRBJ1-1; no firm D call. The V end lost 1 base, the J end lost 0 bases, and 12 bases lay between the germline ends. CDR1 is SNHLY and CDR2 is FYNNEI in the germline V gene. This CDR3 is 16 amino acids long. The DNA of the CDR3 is TGTGCCAGCAGTGAAGGTGAGGGCATCATGAACACTGAAGCTTTCTTT. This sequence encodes CASSEGEGIMNTEAFF.

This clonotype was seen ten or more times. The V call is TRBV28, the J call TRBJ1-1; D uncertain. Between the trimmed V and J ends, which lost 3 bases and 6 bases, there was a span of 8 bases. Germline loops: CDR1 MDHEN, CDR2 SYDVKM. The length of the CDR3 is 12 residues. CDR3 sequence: CASSLLQSEAFF. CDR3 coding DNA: TGTGCCAGCAGTTTGTTGCAATCTGAAGCTTTCTTT.

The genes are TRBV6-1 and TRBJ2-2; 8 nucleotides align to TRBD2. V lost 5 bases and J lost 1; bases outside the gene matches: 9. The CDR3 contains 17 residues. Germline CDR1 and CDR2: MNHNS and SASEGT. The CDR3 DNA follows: TGTGCCAGCAGTCACCCCCGGGGGGGACAGAACACCGGGGAGCTGTTTTTT. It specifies CASSHPRGGQNTGELFF.

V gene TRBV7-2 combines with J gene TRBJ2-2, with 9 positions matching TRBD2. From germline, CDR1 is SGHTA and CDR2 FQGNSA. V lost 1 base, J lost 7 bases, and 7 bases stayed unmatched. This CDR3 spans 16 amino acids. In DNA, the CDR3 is TGTGCCAGCAGCTTAGGCGGGAGGGCCTCGGGCGGGGAGCTGTTTTTT. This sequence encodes CASSLGGRASGGELFF. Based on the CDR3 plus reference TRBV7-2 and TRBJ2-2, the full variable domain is GAGVSQSPSNKVTEKGKDVELRCDPISGHTALYWYRQSLGQGLEFLIYFQGNSAPDKSGLPSDRFSAERTGGSVSTLTIQRTQQEDSAVYLCASSLGGRASGGELFFGEGSRLTVL.

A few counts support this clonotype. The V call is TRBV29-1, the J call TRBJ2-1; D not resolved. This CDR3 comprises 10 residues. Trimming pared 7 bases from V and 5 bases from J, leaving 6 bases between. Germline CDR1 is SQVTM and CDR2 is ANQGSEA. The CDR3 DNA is TGCAGCGGATCAAACAATGAGCAGTTCTTC. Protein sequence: CSGSNNEQFF.

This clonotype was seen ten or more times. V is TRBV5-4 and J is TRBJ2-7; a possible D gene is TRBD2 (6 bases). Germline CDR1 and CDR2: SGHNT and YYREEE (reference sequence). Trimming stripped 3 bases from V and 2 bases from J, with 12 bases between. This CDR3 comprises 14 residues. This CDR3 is CASSSGTLTYEQYF. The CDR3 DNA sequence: TGTGCCAGCAGCTCCGGGACTTTAACCTACGAGCAGTACTTC.

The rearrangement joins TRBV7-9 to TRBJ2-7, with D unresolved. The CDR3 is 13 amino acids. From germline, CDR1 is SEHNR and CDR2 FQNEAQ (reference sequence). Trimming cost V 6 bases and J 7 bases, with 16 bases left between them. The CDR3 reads CASSPQPTREQYF. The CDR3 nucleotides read TGTGCCAGCAGTCCGCAACCCACTCGGGAGCAGTACTTC.

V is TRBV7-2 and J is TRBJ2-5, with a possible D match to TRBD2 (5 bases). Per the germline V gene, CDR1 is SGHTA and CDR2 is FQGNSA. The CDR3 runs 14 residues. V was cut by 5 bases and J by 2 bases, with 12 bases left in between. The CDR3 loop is CASSKPSTQETQYF. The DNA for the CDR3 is TGTGCCAGCAGCAAACCTAGCACTCAAGAGACCCAGTACTTC.

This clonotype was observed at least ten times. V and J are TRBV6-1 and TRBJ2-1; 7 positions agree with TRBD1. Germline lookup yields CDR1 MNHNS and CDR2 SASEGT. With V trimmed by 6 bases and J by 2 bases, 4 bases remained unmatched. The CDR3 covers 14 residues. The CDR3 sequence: CASSPRGTYNEQFF. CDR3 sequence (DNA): TGTGCCAGCAGCCCCAGGGGGACCTACAATGAGCAGTTCTTC.

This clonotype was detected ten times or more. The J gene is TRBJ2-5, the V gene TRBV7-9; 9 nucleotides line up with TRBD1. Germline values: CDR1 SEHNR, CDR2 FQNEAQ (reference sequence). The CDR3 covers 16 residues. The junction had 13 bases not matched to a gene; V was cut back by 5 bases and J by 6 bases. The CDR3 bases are TGTGCCAGCAGCCCAGAAGGGACAGGGAGGGTCAAGACCCAGTACTTC. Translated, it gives CASSPEGTGRVKTQYF.

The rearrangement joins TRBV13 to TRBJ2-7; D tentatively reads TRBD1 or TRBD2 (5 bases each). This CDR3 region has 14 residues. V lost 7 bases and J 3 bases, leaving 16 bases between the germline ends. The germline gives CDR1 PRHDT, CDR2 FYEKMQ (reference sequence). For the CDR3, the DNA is TGTGCCAGCACTATGGGACCCGACAACTACGAGCAGTACTTC. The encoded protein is CASTMGPDNYEQYF.

The CDR3 reads CASLEPGRASDGYTF. DNA of the CDR3: TGTGCCAGCCTGGAGCCGGGCAGGGCCTCTGATGGCTACACCTTC. The chain combines TRBV6-2 or TRBV6-3 with TRBJ1-2, with D possibly matching TRBD1 (5 bases). Deletions cut 8 bases from V and 6 bases from J, with 22 bases between. The germline CDR1 and CDR2 sequences are MNHEY and SVGEGT. The CDR3 has 15 residues.